Listed below are T cell receptor beta chains from one sample, sequenced in a study of CD8 T cells in Susac syndrome. In TCRdb, the immunoSEQ multiplex PCR reads were re-called with MiXCR into one record per CDR3 protein. The sample carries 60,000 to 75,000 distinct CDR3 sequences, 95% recorded once. Sequencing was done on a sample of CD8+ T cells from PBMCs. The receptors originated from a human donor in good health. CDR3s include the opening cysteine and the closing phenylalanine or tryptophan. The D gene is left open where the match is weak. Size is omitted from some rows. Given values are once, few, many or a class for expanded clones.

d_call: -; v_call: TRBV20-1; j_call: TRBJ2-3; clone_size: -; cdr3_aa: CSPRGARTDTQYF; cdr3_nt: TGCAGCCCTCGCGGGGCCCGCACAGATACGCAGTATTTT
d_call: TRBD1; v_call: TRBV7-3; j_call: TRBJ2-7; clone_size: -; cdr3_aa: CASSLGGRGLYEQYF; cdr3_nt: TGTGCCAGCAGCTTGGGTGGAAGGGGGCTGTACGAGCAGTACTTC
d_call: -; v_call: TRBV7-9; j_call: TRBJ2-1; clone_size: -; cdr3_aa: CASSLGGGIHNEQFF; cdr3_nt: TGTGCCAGCAGCTTAGGAGGGGGGATTCACAATGAGCAGTTCTTC
d_call: -; v_call: TRBV29-1; j_call: TRBJ2-2; clone_size: once; cdr3_aa: CSVEAWSNTGELFF; cdr3_nt: TGCAGCGTTGAAGCCTGGTCAAACACCGGGGAGCTGTTTTTT
d_call: -; v_call: TRBV6-5; j_call: TRBJ2-6; clone_size: few; cdr3_aa: CASSYSSGANVLTF; cdr3_nt: TGTGCCAGCAGTTACTCATCCGGGGCCAACGTCCTGACTTTC
d_call: -; v_call: TRBV7-9; j_call: TRBJ2-3; clone_size: -; cdr3_aa: CASRTGFDTQYF; cdr3_nt: TGTGCCAGCAGGACCGGTTTTGATACGCAGTATTTT
d_call: TRBD1; v_call: TRBV6-5; j_call: TRBJ2-7; clone_size: -; cdr3_aa: CASSSRAPGTGPNEQYF; cdr3_nt: TGTGCCAGCAGTTCCCGCGCCCCCGGGACAGGGCCCAACGAGCAGTACTTC
d_call: TRBD2; v_call: TRBV7-6; j_call: TRBJ2-1; clone_size: -; cdr3_aa: CASSSSGGAGNEQFF; cdr3_nt: TGTGCCAGCAGCTCTAGCGGGGGGGCGGGCAATGAGCAGTTCTTC
d_call: -; v_call: TRBV12-3/TRBV12-4; j_call: TRBJ1-5; clone_size: few; cdr3_aa: CASSLNSNQPQHF; cdr3_nt: TGTGCCAGCAGTTTGAACAGTAATCAGCCCCAGCATTTT
d_call: -; v_call: TRBV4-3; j_call: TRBJ2-5; clone_size: -; cdr3_aa: CASSQDLYQGGGETQYF; cdr3_nt: TGCGCCAGCAGCCAAGATCTTTACCAGGGCGGTGGAGAGACCCAGTACTTC
d_call: -; v_call: TRBV2; j_call: TRBJ2-3; clone_size: -; cdr3_aa: CASKQETDF; cdr3_nt: TGTGCCAGCAAGCAGGAAACGGATTTT
d_call: -; v_call: TRBV20-1; j_call: TRBJ2-5; clone_size: once; cdr3_aa: CSASSQGGQETQYF; cdr3_nt: TGCAGTGCTAGCTCGCAGGGGGGTCAAGAGACCCAGTACTTC
d_call: -; v_call: TRBV27; j_call: TRBJ1-2; clone_size: -; cdr3_aa: CASSQVGAEGYTF; cdr3_nt: TGTGCCAGCAGCCAAGTGGGGGCAGAAGGCTACACCTTC